The source of this T cell receptor beta chain is a study of T cell repertoires in cytomegalovirus infection. Study summary: Recently identified HLA-C-restricted and well-studied HLA-B-restricted CMV epitopes were used. Matching HLA type, along with CMV infection, was indicated by public TCR beta signatures. Study-level findings and limits: Totalled public TCR beta family frequency picked out people who carried CMV plus the relevant HLA. HLA-C-restricted, CMV-specific TCR beta clonotypes were dominant ex vivo.

Notes on this clonotype: What it binds is unknown.

TCRdb analysed the reads with MiXCR anew, one entry per CDR3 protein. The repertoire holds nearly 700,000 distinct CDR3 sequences, with around 35% as singletons. The CDR3 has 16 residues. Per the germline V gene, CDR1 is MNHNS and CDR2 is SASEGT. V dropped 6 bases and J dropped 2 bases, with 19 bases sitting between them. V gene TRBV6-1 combines with J gene TRBJ1-2; D may be TRBD1 (5 bases). The input for sequencing was cultured PBMCs, taken from culture after CMV antigen stimulation. The clonotype was recovered from a human donor in good health (CMV status not recorded). Some clones in this sample may be carry-over from other donors' samples. The CDR3 DNA follows: TGTGCCAGCAGACCTCGTTTGGAGGGGAGAAACTATGGCTACACCTTC. Its protein product is CASRPRLEGRNYGYTF.